This TCR beta chain was profiled in a study of cytomegalovirus exposure and HLA in healthy donors. Study as a whole: Genetic ancestry analysis placed about 76% of the roughly 400 donors that were genotyped in the Caucasian-associated cluster.

About this clone: The antigen is unknown.

Vbeta (60) and Jbeta (13) primers were used in the PCR. Clones were sequenced by immunoSEQ multiplex PCR, and TCRdb holds only the in-frame ones, with some missing. Its table lists 60,000 to 80,000 clones. Findings and caveats of the study: In vitro checks showed that a few CMV-associated chains really do target CMV antigens.

The sample consisted of PBMCs. The TCR sequence derives from a boy aged 5 to 17 in good health and CMV-seronegative.

The CDR3 DNA reads as TGTGCCACGCGGACAAGGCCAGATACGCAGTATTTT. Encoded protein: CATRTRPDTQYF. The gene calls are TRBV10-3 and TRBJ2-3; TRBD1 might be the D (5 bases). Trimming shortened V by 10 bases and J by 4 bases, and 12 bases separated the two germline ends. This CDR3 is 12 amino acids long. The germline V gene has CDR1 ENHRY and CDR2 SYGVKD.